The source of this TCR beta chain is a study of cytomegalovirus exposure and HLA in healthy donors. General observations from the study: Published work reported that the classifier diagnosed cytomegalovirus status with high specificity and sensitivity.

The CDR3 is 12 amino acids. Germline CDR1 and CDR2: LNHDA and SQIVND (reference sequence). Comment on this clone: The antigen is not known.

Primers for the PCR totalled 60 Vbeta and 13 Jbeta. Here immunoSEQ multiplex PCR was the method, and the copy in TCRdb shows in-frame clones only, minus some. This sample has 120,000 to 150,000 clones, with 82% found just once. This chain joins TRBV19 and TRBJ2-5; D is unclear. The J call may be wrong; the DNA end is better matched by TRBJ2-7. Input material: PBMCs. This sequence originates from a male donor in good health and CMV-seronegative. For the CDR3, the DNA is TGTGCCAGTAGTTACCCCACTGTCGAGCAGTACTTC. Its protein is CASSYPTVEQYF.